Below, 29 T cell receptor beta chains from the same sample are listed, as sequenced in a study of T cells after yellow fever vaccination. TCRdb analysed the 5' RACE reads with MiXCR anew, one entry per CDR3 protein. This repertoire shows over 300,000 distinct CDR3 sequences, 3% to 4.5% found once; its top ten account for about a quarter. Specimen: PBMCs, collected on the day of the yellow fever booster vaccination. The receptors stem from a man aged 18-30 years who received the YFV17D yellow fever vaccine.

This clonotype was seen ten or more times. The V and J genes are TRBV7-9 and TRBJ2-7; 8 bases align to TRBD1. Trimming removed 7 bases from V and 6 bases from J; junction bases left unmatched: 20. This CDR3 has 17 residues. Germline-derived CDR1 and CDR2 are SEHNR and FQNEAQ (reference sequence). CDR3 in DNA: TGTGCCAGCATGCCCCTCTCGGCAGGGGGCAATTTGGGCGAGCAGTACGTC. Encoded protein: CASMPLSAGGNLGEQYV.

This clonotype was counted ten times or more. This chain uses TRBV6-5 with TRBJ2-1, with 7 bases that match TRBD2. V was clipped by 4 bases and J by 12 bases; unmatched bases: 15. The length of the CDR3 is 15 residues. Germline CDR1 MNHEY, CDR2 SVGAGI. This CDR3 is CASSSPSTGGAGQFF. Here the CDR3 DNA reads TGTGCCAGCAGTTCCCCCTCAACGGGGGGAGCAGGGCAGTTCTTC.

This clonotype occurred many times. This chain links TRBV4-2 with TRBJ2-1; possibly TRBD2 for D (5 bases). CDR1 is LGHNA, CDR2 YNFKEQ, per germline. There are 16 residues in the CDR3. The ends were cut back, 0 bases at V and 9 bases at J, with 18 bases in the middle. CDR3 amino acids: CASSQDIVKGVSEQFF. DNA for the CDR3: TGTGCCAGCAGCCAAGATATCGTCAAGGGAGTAAGTGAGCAGTTCTTC.

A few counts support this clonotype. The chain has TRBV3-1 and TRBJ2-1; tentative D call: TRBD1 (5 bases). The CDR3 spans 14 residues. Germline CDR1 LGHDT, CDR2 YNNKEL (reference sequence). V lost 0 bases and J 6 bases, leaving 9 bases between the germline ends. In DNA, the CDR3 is TGTGCCAGCAGCCAAGAAACAGGTATCAATGAGCAGTTCTTC. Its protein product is CASSQETGINEQFF.

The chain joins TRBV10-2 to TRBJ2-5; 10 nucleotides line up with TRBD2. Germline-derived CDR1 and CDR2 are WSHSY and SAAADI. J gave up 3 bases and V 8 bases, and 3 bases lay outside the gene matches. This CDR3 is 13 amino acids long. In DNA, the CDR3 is TGCGCCAGCGCCGGACTAGCGGAAGAGACCCAGTACTTC. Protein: CASAGLAEETQYF.

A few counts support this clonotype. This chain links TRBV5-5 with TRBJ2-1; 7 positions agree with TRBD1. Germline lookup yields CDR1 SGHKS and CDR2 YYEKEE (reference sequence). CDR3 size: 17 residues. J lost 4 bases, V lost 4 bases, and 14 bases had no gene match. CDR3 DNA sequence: TGTGCCAGCAGCCTCGAACACCGGGACAGAGTTTACAATGAGCAGTTCTTC. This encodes CASSLEHRDRVYNEQFF.

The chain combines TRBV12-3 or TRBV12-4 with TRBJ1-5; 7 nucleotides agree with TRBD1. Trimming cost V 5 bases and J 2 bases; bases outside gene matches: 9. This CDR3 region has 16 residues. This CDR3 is CASSPAGGPGNQPQHF. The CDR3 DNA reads TGTGCCAGCAGTCCCGCAGGGGGGCCAGGCAATCAGCCCCAGCATTTT.

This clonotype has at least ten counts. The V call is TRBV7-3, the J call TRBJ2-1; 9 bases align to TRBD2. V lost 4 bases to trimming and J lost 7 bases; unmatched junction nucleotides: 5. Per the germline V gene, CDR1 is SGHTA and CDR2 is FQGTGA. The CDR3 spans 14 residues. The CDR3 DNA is TGTGCCAGCAGCTACTTAGCGGGGGTAAATGAGCAGTTCTTC. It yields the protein CASSYLAGVNEQFF.

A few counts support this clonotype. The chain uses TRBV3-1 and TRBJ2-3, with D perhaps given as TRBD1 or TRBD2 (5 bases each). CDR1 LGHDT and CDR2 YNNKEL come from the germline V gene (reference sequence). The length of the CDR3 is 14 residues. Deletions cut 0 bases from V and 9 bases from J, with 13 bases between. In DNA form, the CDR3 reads TGTGCCAGCAGCCAAGATATGGGGGAGAGAACGCAGTATTTT. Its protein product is CASSQDMGERTQYF.

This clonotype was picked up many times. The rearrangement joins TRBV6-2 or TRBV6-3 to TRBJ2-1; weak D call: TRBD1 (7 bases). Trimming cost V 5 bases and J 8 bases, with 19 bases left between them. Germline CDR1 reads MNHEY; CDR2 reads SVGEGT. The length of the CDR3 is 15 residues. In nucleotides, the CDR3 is TGTGCCAGCAGTCACGACAGGGAGGATCTCGATGAGCAGTTCTTC. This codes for CASSHDREDLDEQFF.

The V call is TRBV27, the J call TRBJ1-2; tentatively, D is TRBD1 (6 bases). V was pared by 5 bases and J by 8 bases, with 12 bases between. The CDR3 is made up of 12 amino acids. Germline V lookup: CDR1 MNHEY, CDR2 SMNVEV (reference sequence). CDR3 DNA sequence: TGTGCCAGCAGTACCCAGGGGTACGGCTACACCTTC. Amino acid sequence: CASSTQGYGYTF.

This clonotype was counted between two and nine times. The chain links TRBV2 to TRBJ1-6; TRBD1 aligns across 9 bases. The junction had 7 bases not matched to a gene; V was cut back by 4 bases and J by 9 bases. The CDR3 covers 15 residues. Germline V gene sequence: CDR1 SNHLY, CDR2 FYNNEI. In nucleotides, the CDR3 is TGTGCCAGCAGTGGAACCACAGGGGGCGGTTCACCCCTCCACTTT. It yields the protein CASSGTTGGGSPLHF.

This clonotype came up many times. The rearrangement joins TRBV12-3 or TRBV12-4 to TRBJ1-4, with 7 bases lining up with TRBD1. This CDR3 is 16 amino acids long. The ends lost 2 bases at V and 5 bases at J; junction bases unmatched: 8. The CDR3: CASSLSSGGGNEKLFF. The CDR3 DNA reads TGTGCCAGCAGTTTAAGCTCAGGGGGAGGGAATGAAAAACTGTTTTTT.

The CDR3 loop is CASSREQGSVAGELFF. CDR3 DNA: TGTGCCAGCAGCCGAGAACAGGGTTCGGTTGCCGGGGAGCTGTTTTTT. The rearrangement joins TRBV4-2 to TRBJ2-2; TRBD1 is a possible D gene (6 bases). Trimming shortened V by 4 bases and J by 6 bases, and 18 bases separated the two germline ends. The germline V gene encodes CDR1 LGHNA and CDR2 YNFKEQ. CDR3 size: 16 residues.

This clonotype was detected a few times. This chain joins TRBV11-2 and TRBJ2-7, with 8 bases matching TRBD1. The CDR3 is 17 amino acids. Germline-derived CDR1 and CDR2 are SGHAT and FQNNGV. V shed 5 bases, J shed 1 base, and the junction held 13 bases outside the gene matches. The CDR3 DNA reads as TGTGCCAGCAGCAGTCCCGGGACAGGACCAAGATCCTACGAGCAGTACGTC. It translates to CASSSPGTGPRSYEQYV.

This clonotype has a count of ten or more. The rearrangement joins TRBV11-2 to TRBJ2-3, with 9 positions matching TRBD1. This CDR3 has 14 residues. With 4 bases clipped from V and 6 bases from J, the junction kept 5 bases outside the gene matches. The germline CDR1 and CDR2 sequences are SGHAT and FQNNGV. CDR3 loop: CASSSDRGGDTQYF. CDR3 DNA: TGTGCCAGCAGCTCCGACAGGGGGGGGGATACGCAGTATTTT. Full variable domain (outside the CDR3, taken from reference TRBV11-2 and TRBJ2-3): EAGVAQSPRYKIIEKRQSVAFWCNPISGHATLYWYQQILGQGPKLLIQFQNNGVVDDSQLPKDRFSAERLKGVDSTLKIQPAKLEDSAVYLCASSSDRGGDTQYFGPGTRLTVL.

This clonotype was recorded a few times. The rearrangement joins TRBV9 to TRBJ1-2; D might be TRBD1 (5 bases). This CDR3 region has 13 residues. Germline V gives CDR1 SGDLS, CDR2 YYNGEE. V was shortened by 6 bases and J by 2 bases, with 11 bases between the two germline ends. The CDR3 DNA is TGTGCCAGCACCACGGGGCGGAACTATGGCTACACCTTC. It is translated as CASTTGRNYGYTF.

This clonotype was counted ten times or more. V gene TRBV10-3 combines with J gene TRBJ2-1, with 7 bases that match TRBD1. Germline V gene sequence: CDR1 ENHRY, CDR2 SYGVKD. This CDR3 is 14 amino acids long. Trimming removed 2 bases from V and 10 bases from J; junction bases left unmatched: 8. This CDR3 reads CAISEASTGQEQFF. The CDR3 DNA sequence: TGTGCCATCAGTGAGGCCTCGACAGGGCAGGAGCAGTTCTTC.

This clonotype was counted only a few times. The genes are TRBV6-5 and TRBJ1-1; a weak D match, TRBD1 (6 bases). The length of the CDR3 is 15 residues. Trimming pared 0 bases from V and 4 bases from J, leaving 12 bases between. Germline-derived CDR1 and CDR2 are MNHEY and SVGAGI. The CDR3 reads CASSYSARGRTEAFF. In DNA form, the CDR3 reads TGTGCCAGCAGTTACTCTGCCAGGGGACGCACTGAAGCTTTCTTT.

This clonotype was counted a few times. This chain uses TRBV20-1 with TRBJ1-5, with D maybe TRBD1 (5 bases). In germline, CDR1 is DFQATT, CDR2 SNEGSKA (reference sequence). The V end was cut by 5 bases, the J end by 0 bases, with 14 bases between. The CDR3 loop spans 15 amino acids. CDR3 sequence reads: CSARGLGNSNQPQHF. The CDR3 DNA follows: TGCAGTGCTCGGGGCCTTGGAAATAGCAATCAGCCCCAGCATTTT.

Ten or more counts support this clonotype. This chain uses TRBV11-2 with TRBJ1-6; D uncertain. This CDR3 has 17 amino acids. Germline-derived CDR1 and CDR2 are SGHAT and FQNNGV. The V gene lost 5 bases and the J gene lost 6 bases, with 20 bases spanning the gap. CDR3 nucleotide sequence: TGTGCCAGCAGCCCCACGGACCAGGCCTTTTCTAATTCACCCCTCCACTTT. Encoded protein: CASSPTDQAFSNSPLHF.

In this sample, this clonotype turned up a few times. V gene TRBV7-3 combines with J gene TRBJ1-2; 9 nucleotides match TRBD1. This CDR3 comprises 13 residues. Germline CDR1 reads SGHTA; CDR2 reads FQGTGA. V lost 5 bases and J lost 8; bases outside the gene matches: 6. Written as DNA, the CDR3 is TGTGCCAGCAGCCGGCAGACAGGGGGAGGCTACACCTTC. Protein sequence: CASSRQTGGGYTF.

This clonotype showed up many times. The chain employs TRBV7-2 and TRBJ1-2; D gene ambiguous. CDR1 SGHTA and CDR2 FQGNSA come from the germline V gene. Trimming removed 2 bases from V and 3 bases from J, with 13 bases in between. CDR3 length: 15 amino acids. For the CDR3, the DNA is TGTGCCAGCAGCTTATCCTCGGACGGGTACTATGGCTACACCTTC. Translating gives CASSLSSDGYYGYTF.

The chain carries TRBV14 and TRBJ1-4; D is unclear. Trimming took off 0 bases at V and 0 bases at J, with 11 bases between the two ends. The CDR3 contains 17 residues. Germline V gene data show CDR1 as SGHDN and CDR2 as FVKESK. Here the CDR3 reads CASSQDLHVATNEKLFF. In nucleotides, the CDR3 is TGTGCCAGCAGCCAAGATCTTCACGTCGCAACTAATGAAAAACTGTTTTTT. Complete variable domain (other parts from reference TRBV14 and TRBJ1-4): EAGVTQFPSHSVIEKGQTVTLRCDPISGHDNLYWYRRVMGKEIKFLLHFVKESKQDESGMPNNRFLAERTGGTYSTLKVQPAELEDSGVYFCASSQDLHVATNEKLFFGSGTQLSVL.

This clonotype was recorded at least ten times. CDR3 coding DNA: TGTGCCAGCAGCTTAGGGACAGGTGCTTATAATTCACCCCTCCACTTT. As protein: CASSLGTGAYNSPLHF. The gene calls are TRBV7-9 and TRBJ1-6; 7 positions match TRBD1. The CDR3 spans 16 residues. V lost 1 base to trimming and J lost 4 bases; unmatched junction nucleotides: 4. Germline CDR1 reads SEHNR; CDR2 reads FQNEAQ (reference sequence).

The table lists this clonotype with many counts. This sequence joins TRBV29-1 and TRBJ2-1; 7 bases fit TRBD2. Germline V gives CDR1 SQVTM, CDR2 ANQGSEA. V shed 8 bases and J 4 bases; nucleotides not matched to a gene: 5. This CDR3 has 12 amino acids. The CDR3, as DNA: TGCAGCTCCATGCGGGAGTACAATGAGCAGTTCTTC. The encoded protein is CSSMREYNEQFF.

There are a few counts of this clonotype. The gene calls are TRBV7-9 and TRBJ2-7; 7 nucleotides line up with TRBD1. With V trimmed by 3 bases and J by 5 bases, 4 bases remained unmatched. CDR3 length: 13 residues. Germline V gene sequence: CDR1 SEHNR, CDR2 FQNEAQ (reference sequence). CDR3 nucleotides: TGTGCCAGCAGCTTCGACAGGGTCGACGAGCAGTACTTC. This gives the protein CASSFDRVDEQYF.

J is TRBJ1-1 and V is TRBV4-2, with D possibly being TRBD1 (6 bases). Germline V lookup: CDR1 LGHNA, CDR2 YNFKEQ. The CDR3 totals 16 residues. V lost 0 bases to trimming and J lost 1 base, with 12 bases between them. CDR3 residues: CASSQEAGAKNTEAFF. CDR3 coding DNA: TGTGCCAGCAGCCAAGAAGCAGGGGCCAAGAACACTGAAGCTTTCTTT.

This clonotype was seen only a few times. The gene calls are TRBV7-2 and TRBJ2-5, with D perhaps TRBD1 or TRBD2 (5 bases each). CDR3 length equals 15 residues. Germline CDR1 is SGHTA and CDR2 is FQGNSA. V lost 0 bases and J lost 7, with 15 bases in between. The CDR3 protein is CASSLAGPSQGTQYF. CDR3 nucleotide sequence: TGTGCCAGCAGCTTAGCGGGACCCTCCCAGGGGACCCAGTACTTC. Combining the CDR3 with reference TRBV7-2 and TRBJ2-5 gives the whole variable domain GAGVSQSPSNKVTEKGKDVELRCDPISGHTALYWYRQSLGQGLEFLIYFQGNSAPDKSGLPSDRFSAERTGGSVSTLTIQRTQQEDSAVYLCASSLAGPSQGTQYFGPGTRLLVL.